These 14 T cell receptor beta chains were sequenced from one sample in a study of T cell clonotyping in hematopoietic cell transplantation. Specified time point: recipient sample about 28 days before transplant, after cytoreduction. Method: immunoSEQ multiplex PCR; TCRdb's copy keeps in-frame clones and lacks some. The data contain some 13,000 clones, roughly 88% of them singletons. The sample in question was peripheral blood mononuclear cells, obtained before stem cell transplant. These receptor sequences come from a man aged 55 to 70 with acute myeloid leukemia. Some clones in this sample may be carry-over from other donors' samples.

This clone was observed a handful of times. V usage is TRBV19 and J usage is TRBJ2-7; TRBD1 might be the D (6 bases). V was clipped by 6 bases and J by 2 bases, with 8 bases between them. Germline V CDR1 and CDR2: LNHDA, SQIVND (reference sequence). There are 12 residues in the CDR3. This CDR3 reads CASRTGAYEQYF. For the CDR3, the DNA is TGTGCCAGTAGGACAGGAGCCTACGAGCAGTACTTC.

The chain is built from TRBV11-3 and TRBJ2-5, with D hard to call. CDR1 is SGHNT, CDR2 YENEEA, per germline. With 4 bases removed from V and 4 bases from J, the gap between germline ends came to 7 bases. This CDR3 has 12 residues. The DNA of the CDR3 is TGTGCCAGCAGCTCGGACCGAGAGACCCAGTACTTC. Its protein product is CASSSDRETQYF.

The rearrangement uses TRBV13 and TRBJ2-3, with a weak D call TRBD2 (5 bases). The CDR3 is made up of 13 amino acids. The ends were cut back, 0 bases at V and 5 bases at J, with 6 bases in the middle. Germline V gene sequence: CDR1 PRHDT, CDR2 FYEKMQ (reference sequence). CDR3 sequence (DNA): TGTGCCAGCAGCTTAGGACGGGGAGATACGCAGTATTTT. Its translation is CASSLGRGDTQYF.

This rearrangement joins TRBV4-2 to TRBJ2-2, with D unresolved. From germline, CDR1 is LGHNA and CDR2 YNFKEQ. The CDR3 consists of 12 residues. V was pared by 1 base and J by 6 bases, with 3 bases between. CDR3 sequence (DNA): TGTGCCAGCAGCCAAGGATCCGGGGAGCTGTTTTTT. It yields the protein CASSQGSGELFF.

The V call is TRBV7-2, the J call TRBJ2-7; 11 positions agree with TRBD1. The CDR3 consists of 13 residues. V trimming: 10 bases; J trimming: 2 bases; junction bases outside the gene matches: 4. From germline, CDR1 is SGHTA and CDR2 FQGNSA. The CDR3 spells CATTGQGAYEQYF. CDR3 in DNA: TGTGCCACAACGGGACAGGGGGCCTACGAGCAGTACTTC.

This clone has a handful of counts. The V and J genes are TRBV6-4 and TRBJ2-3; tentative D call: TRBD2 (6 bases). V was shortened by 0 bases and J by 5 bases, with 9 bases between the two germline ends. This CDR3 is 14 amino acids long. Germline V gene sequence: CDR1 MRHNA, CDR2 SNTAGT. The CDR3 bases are TGTGCCAGCAGTGACTCTTCCGGGGGAGATACGCAGTATTTT. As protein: CASSDSSGGDTQYF.

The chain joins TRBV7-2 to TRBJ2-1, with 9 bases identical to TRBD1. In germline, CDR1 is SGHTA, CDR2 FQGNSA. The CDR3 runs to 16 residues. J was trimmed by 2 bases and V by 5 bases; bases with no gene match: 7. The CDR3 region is CASSPGQGGTYNEQFF. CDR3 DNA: TGTGCCAGCAGCCCGGGACAGGGCGGCACCTACAATGAGCAGTTCTTC.

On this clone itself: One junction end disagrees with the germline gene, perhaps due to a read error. The CDR3 DNA follows: TGTGTCAGCAATCGGGGCACAGATACGCAGTATTTT. This encodes CVSNRGTDTQYF. V gene TRBV25-1 combines with J gene TRBJ2-3; D is undetermined. The length of the CDR3 is 12 residues. Germline V gene data show CDR1 as MGHDK and CDR2 as SYGVNS.

The CDR3 DNA is TGTGCCAGCAGTTCCTCTACAGGACACTATGGCTACACCTTC. Translated: CASSSSTGHYGYTF. This chain connects TRBV27 to TRBJ1-2; weak D call: TRBD1 (5 bases). CDR3 size: 14 residues. V lost 4 bases and J lost 3, with 12 bases in between. Per germline, CDR1 MNHEY and CDR2 SMNVEV (reference sequence).

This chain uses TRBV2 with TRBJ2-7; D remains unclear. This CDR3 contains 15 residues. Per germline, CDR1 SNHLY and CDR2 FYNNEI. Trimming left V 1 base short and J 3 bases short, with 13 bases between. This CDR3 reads CASSEDSRGLYEQYF. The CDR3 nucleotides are TGTGCCAGCAGTGAAGACTCCCGTGGTCTCTACGAGCAGTACTTC.

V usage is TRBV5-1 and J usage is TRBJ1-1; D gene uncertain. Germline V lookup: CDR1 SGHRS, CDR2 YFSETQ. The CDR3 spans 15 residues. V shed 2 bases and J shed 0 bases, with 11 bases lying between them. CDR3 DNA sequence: TGCGCCAGCAGCTTTGGTGATAGGATGAACACTGAAGCTTTCTTT. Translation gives CASSFGDRMNTEAFF.

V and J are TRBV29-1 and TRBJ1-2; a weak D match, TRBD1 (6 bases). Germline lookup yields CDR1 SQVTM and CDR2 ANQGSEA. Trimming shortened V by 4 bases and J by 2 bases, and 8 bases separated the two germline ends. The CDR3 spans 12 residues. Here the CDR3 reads CSVGTVNYGYTF. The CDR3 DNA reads TGCAGCGTTGGGACAGTAAACTATGGCTACACCTTC.

In DNA, the CDR3 is TGTGCCAGCAGTTTGAATAGCGGGGGAAATGAGCAGTTCTTC. It encodes CASSLNSGGNEQFF. J is TRBJ2-1 and V is TRBV6-6; 9 nucleotides match TRBD2. The germline V gene has CDR1 MNHNY and CDR2 SVGAGI (reference sequence). With 4 bases clipped from V and 7 bases from J, the junction kept 5 bases outside the gene matches. The CDR3 sequence is 14 residues long.

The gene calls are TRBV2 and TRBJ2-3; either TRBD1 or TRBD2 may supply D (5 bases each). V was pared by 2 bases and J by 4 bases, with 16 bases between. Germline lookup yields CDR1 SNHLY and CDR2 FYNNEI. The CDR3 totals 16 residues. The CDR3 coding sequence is TGTGCCAGCAGTGAATTCCCACCAGGGACGCCAGATACGCAGTATTTT. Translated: CASSEFPPGTPDTQYF.